This T cell receptor beta chain originates from a study of tumor-infiltrating lymphocytes in primary liver carcinoma. The authors made TCR beta cDNA from 400 to 550 ng total RNA with a constant-region primer. Libraries of TCR beta came from three nested multiplex PCR rounds with slightly modified ARM-PCR. TRBV1-TRBV30 forward primers paired with a C-beta reverse primer drove the first two PCR rounds, around 9 cycles each. TCRdb recomputed calls from the multiplex PCR reads with MiXCR, one row per CDR3 protein. The table has tens of thousands of distinct CDR3 sequences, 72% seen once. This CDR3 comprises 18 residues. Germline CDR1 SGHRS, CDR2 YFSETQ. A remark on this clonotype: One base away lies a much larger clone, so this may be a sequencing read error.

Total RNA and DNA came together from approximately 22-30 mg of bulk tissue without cell sorting. Material: liver tumor tissue from sampling region 1. Subset reported: tumor region T1, superior pole. The sequence derives from a man in his forties or fifties with primary liver carcinoma and hepatitis B virus infection. The chain couples TRBV5-1 to TRBJ2-2; perhaps TRBD1 as D (6 bases). CDR3: CASSLVYRADPNTRELFF. The CDR3 DNA sequence: TGCGCCAGCAGCTTGGTATACAGGGCCGATCCGAACACCAGGGAGCTGTTTTTT.